The clone carrying this T cell receptor beta chain was counted ten times or more. Its antigen is unknown. Whole blood was used without fractionation, so all unsorted peripheral T cells were included. This record comes from a study of HIV-infected patients and healthy controls. About the research overall: In about 90% of the 16 patients, CD4 counts climbed slightly after three months but remained subnormal. Study-wide results and limits: CMV-associated CDR3s mostly grew nonsignificantly during therapy, while HIV-associated CDR3s declined significantly. Healthy control repertoires had roughly threefold more distinct CDR3s than untreated HIV+ repertoires, and higher Shannon diversity.

Around 530 ng RNA was reverse transcribed with alpha and beta constant-region primers. Alpha and beta chain libraries were made separately by chain-specific third strand synthesis with multiplexing indices. TCRdb itself ran the 5' RACE reads through MiXCR, one entry per CDR3 protein. The table has approximately 9,500 distinct CDR3 sequences, roughly 5.6% seen once. Germline CDR1 is SQVTM and CDR2 is ANQGSEA. CDR3 size: 15 residues. Trimming left V 2 bases short and J 2 bases short, with 14 bases between. The TCR sequence derives from an adult with HIV infection. The sample consisted of blood, taken before antiretroviral therapy. The chain couples TRBV29-1 to TRBJ2-3; D is unclear. CDR3 protein: CSVESMPLFTDTQYF. CDR3 in DNA: TGCAGCGTTGAAAGCATGCCGCTTTTCACAGATACGCAGTATTTT.